The clone carrying this T cell receptor (beta chain) was recorded only once. RNA totalling about 0.45 to 1 ug underwent reverse transcription with random hexamers. Amplification of TCR beta CDR3 used immunoSEQ multiplex PCR across 54 Vbeta and 13 Jbeta. MiXCR, applied by TCRdb to the immunoSEQ multiplex PCR reads, yields one record per CDR3 protein. The data contain around 71,000 distinct CDR3 sequences, 96% of them singletons. These data come from a study of CD8 T cells in Susac syndrome. V gave up 1 base and J gave up 6 bases, with 12 bases separating them. CDR1 is DFQATT, CDR2 SNEGSKA, per germline (reference sequence). The CDR3 is made up of 14 amino acids.

V is TRBV20-1 and J is TRBJ1-4; D remains ambiguous. Sequenced sample: CD4+ T cells from PBMCs. The clonotype comes from a human donor with multiple sclerosis. The CDR3 DNA reads as TGCAGTGCTAGAGGGGCGAAAGCGGATGAAAAACTGTTTTTT. Translating gives CSARGAKADEKLFF.